The 11 T cell receptor beta chains below were found in one sample sequenced in a study of blood T cells in healthy people across ages. Alongside a J-beta primer mix, a sample-barcoded 5' primer served in a second PCR lasting roughly 6 to 12 cycles. TCRdb recomputed calls from the 5' RACE reads with MiXCR, one row per CDR3 protein. The sample carries 550,000 to 700,000 distinct CDR3 sequences, 25% to 30% recorded once. What was sequenced was blood. The receptors were sampled from a woman in her 70s in good health.

The chain recombines TRBV12-3 or TRBV12-4 with TRBJ1-4, with D perhaps matching TRBD1 (5 bases). The CDR3 spans 16 residues. V was shortened by 6 bases and J by 2 bases, with 16 bases between the two germline ends. This chain's CDR3 is CASSLHGRATNEKLFF. DNA for the CDR3: TGTGCCAGCAGCTTACATGGCAGGGCGACTAATGAAAAACTGTTTTTT.

This chain links TRBV18 with TRBJ1-5; 8 nucleotides match TRBD1. V trimming: 3 bases; J trimming: 6 bases; junction bases outside the gene matches: 7. Germline CDR1 reads KGHSH; CDR2 reads LQKENI. The CDR3 runs to 15 residues. The CDR3 sequence: CASSPGTGGCQPQHF. In DNA form, the CDR3 reads TGTGCCAGCTCACCTGGGACAGGAGGGTGTCAGCCCCAGCATTTT.

This clonotype was seen a single time. The J gene is TRBJ2-3, the V gene TRBV6-1; TRBD2 is a possible D gene (6 bases). The CDR3 is made up of 13 amino acids. Trimming pared 10 bases from V and 0 bases from J, leaving 11 bases between. Germline V gene data show CDR1 as MNHNS and CDR2 as SASEGT. The CDR3 region is CATTRGSTDTQYF. As DNA, the CDR3 is TGTGCCACCACCCGGGGGAGCACAGATACGCAGTATTTT.

The rearrangement joins TRBV20-1 to TRBJ2-1; D remains unclear. V shed 4 bases and J shed 4 bases, with 8 bases lying between them. The V gene's germline CDR1 is DFQATT and CDR2 SNEGSKA (reference sequence). This CDR3 contains 12 residues. Written as DNA, the CDR3 is TGCAGTGCTAAGGCGGATTACAATGAGCAGTTCTTC. Protein: CSAKADYNEQFF.

The gene calls are TRBV7-2 and TRBJ1-5; D is perhaps TRBD1 (5 bases). V was trimmed by 5 bases and J by 1 base, leaving 15 bases between them. CDR3 length equals 16 residues. Germline V gene data show CDR1 as SGHTA and CDR2 as FQGNSA. The DNA for the CDR3 is TGTGCCAGCAGCCCCGGGGGAGCGCTGAGCAATCAGCCCCAGCATTTT. Protein: CASSPGGALSNQPQHF. Drawing the rest from reference TRBV7-2 and TRBJ1-5, the complete variable domain is GAGVSQSPSNKVTEKGKDVELRCDPISGHTALYWYRQSLGQGLEFLIYFQGNSAPDKSGLPSDRFSAERTGGSVSTLTIQRTQQEDSAVYLCASSPGGALSNQPQHFGDGTRLSIL.

This clonotype was recorded a few times. The chain joins TRBV6-2 or TRBV6-3 to TRBJ1-5, with D possibly TRBD1 on 5 matching bases. Germline V gene data show CDR1 as MNHEY and CDR2 as SVGEGT. Trimming left V 2 bases short and J 8 bases short, with 16 bases between. The CDR3 spans 15 residues. CDR3 coding DNA: TGTGCCAGCAGTTACACCACCGGGGGGTATGAGCCCCAGCATTTT. Protein: CASSYTTGGYEPQHF.

This clonotype was found a few times. The chain carries TRBV14 and TRBJ2-1; TRBD2 matches at 8 bases. The CDR3 is 17 residues long. J gave up 5 bases and V 0 bases, and 9 bases lay outside the gene matches. The germline CDR1 and CDR2 sequences are SGHDN and FVKESK. CDR3 in DNA: TGTGCCAGCAGCCAAGAATTCGCGAGCGGGGGAAACAATGAGCAGTTCTTC. As protein: CASSQEFASGGNNEQFF.

There are a few counts of this clonotype. The chain combines TRBV29-1 with TRBJ2-3, with D perhaps matching TRBD1 or TRBD2 (5 bases each). The germline V gene has CDR1 SQVTM and CDR2 ANQGSEA. Trimming took off 4 bases at V and 3 bases at J, with 14 bases between the two ends. The CDR3 covers 14 residues. The CDR3 sequence is CSVAPSGQTDTQYF. The CDR3 coding sequence is TGCAGCGTTGCCCCTTCGGGGCAAACAGATACGCAGTATTTT.

The gene calls are TRBV19 and TRBJ2-2; TRBD1 or TRBD2 may be the D gene (5 bases each). V shed 4 bases and J shed 3 bases, with 12 bases lying between them. Per germline, CDR1 LNHDA and CDR2 SQIVND (reference sequence). The CDR3 is made up of 15 amino acids. CDR3 nucleotides: TGTGCCAGTAGTAGCGCCGGGACCTACACCGGGGAGCTGTTTTTT. It codes for CASSSAGTYTGELFF.

The genes are TRBV4-2 and TRBJ2-6; unclear D gene. V was shortened by 4 bases and J by 0 bases, with 10 bases between the two germline ends. The CDR3 totals 16 residues. Germline values: CDR1 LGHNA, CDR2 YNFKEQ. In DNA, the CDR3 is TGTGCCAGCAGCCCTACACAGAGCTCTGGGGCCAACGTCCTGACTTTC. It specifies CASSPTQSSGANVLTF.

V is TRBV5-4 and J is TRBJ1-4; TRBD1 matches at 12 bases. The germline gives CDR1 SGHNT, CDR2 YYREEE (reference sequence). Losses at the gene ends were 4 bases for V and 7 bases for J; bases not matched to a gene: 8. This CDR3 has 16 residues. CDR3 coding DNA: TGTGCCAGCAGCAGGGACAGGGGGCGCCCGGGTGAAAAACTGTTTTTT. Its protein product is CASSRDRGRPGEKLFF.